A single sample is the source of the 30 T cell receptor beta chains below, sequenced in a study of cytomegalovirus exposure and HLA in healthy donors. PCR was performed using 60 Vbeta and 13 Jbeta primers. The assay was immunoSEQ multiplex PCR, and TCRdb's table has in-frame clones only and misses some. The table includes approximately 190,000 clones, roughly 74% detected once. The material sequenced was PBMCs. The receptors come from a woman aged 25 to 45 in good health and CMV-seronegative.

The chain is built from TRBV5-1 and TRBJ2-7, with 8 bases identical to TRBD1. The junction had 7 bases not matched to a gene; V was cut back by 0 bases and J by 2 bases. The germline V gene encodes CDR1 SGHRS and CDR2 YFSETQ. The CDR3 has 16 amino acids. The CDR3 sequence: CASSLAAGTGTYEQYF. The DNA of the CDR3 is TGCGCCAGCAGCTTGGCTGCCGGGACAGGCACCTACGAGCAGTACTTC.

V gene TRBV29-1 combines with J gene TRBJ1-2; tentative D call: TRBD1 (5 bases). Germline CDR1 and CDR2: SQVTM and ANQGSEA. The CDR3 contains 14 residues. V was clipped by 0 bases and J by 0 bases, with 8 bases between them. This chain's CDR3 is CSVEDRGSNYGYTF. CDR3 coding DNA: TGCAGCGTTGAAGATAGGGGATCTAACTATGGCTACACCTTC.

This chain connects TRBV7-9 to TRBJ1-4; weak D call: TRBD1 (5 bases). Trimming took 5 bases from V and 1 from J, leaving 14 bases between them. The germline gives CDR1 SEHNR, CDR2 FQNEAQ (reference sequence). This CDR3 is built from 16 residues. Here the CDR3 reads CASSRALGGTNEKLFF. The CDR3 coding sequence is TGTGCCAGCAGCCGGGCCCTCGGGGGAACTAATGAAAAACTGTTTTTT.

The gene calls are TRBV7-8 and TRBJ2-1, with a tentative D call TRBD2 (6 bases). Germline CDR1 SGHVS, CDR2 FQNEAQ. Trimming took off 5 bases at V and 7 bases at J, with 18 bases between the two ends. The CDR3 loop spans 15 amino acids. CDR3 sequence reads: CASSIVGGIGNEQFF. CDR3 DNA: TGTGCCAGCAGCATCGTTGGCGGGATTGGGAATGAGCAGTTCTTC.

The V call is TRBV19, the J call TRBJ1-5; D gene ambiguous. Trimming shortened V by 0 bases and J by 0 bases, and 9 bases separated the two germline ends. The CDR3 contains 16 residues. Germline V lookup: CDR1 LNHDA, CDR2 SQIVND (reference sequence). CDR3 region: CASSIESVISNQPQHF. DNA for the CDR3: TGTGCCAGTAGTATAGAAAGCGTTATTAGCAATCAGCCCCAGCATTTT.

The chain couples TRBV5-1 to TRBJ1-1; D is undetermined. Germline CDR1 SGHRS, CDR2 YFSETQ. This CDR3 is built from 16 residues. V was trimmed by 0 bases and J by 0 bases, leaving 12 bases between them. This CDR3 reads CASSLDGRSMNTEAFF. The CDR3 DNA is TGCGCCAGCAGCTTGGATGGGAGGAGTATGAACACTGAAGCTTTCTTT.

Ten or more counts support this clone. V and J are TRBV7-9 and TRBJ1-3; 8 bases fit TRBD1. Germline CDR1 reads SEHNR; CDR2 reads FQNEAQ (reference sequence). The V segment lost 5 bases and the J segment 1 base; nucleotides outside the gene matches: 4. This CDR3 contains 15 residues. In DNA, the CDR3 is TGTGCCAGCAGCCGTCAGGGGGCATCTGGAAACACCATATATTTT. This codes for CASSRQGASGNTIYF. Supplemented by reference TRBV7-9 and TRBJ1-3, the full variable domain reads DTGVSQNPRHKITKRGQNVTFRCDPISEHNRLYWYRQTLGQGPEFLTYFQNEAQLEKSRLLSDRFSAERPKGSFSTLEIQRTEQGDSAMYLCASSRQGASGNTIYFGEGSWLTVV.

CDR3 DNA sequence: TGTGCCAGCAGCTTAACGGGAGGGAGTCAGCCCCAGCATTTT. Its translation: CASSLTGGSQPQHF. The genes are TRBV7-2 and TRBJ1-5; D gene ambiguous. Trimming took off 2 bases at V and 6 bases at J, with 11 bases between the two ends. CDR3 length: 14 amino acids. CDR1 SGHTA and CDR2 FQGNSA come from the germline V gene. Filled out from reference TRBV7-2 and TRBJ1-5, the complete variable domain reads GAGVSQSPSNKVTEKGKDVELRCDPISGHTALYWYRQSLGQGLEFLIYFQGNSAPDKSGLPSDRFSAERTGGSVSTLTIQRTQQEDSAVYLCASSLTGGSQPQHFGDGTRLSIL.

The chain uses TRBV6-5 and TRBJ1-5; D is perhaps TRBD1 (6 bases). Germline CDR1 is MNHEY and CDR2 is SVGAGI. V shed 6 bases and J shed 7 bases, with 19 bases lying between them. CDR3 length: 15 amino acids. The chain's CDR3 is CASRPHLRGLQPQHF. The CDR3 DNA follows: TGTGCCAGCAGGCCACACCTCAGGGGTTTACAGCCCCAGCATTTT.

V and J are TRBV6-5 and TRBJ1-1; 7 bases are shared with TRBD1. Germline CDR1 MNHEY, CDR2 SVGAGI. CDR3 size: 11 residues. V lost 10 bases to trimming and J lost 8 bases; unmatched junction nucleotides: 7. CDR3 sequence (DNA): TGTGCCACCGGAAGGGGGCGAGAAGCTTTCTTT. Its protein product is CATGRGREAFF.

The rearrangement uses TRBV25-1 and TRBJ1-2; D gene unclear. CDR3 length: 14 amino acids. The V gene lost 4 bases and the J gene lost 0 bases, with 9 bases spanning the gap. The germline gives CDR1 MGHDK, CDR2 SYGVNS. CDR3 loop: CASSVGQANYGYTF. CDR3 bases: TGTGCCAGCAGTGTAGGTCAGGCTAACTATGGCTACACCTTC.

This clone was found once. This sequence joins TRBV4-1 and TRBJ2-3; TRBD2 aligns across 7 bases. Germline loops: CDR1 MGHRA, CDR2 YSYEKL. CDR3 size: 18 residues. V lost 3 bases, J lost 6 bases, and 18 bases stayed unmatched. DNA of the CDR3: TGCGCCAGCAGCCAGGGTCGCGATAGCGGGCTCCGAGTGGATACGCAGTATTTT. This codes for CASSQGRDSGLRVDTQYF.

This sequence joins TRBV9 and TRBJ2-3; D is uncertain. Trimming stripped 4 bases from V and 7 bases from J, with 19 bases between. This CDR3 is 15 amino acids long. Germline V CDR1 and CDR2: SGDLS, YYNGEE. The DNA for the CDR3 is TGTGCCAGCAGCCCATCCAGGCAATTAGTAAATACGCAGTATTTT. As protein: CASSPSRQLVNTQYF.

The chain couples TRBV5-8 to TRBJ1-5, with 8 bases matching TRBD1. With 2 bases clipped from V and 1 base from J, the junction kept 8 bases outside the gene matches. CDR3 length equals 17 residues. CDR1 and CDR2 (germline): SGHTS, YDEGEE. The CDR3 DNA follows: TGTGCCAGCAGCTTAGGGACAGGTATTACAAGCAATCAGCCCCAGCATTTT. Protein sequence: CASSLGTGITSNQPQHF. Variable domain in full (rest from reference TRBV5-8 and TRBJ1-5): EAGVTQSPTHLIKTRGQQATLRCSPISGHTSVYWYQQALGLGLQFLLWYDEGEERNRGNFPPRFSGRQFPNYSSELNVNALELEDSALYLCASSLGTGITSNQPQHFGDGTRLSIL.

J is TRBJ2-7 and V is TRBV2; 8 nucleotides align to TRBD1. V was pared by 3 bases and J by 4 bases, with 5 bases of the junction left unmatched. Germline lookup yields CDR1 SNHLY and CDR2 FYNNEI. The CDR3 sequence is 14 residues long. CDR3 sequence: CASSEGQVYYEQYF. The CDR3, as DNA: TGTGCCAGCAGTGAGGGACAGGTATATTACGAGCAGTACTTC.

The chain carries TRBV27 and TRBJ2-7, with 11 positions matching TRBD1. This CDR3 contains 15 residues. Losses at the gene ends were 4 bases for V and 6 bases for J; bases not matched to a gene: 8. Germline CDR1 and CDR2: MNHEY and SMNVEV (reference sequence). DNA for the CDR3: TGTGCCAGCAGTTGGGTGGACAGGGGGCAAGGCGAGCAGTACTTC. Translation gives CASSWVDRGQGEQYF.

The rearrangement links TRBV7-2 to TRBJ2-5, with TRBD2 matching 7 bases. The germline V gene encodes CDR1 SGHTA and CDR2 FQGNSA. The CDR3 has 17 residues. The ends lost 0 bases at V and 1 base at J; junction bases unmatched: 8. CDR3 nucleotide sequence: TGTGCCAGCAGCTTAGCGGCCAGCGGGGCTTCCCAAGAGACCCAGTACTTC. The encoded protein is CASSLAASGASQETQYF.

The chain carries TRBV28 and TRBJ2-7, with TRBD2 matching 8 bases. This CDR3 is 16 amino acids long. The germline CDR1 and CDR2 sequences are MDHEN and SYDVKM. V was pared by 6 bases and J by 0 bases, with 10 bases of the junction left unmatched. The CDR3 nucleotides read TGTGCCAGCAGCCTAGACCCGGGACTAGGCTCCTACGAGCAGTACTTC. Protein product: CASSLDPGLGSYEQYF.

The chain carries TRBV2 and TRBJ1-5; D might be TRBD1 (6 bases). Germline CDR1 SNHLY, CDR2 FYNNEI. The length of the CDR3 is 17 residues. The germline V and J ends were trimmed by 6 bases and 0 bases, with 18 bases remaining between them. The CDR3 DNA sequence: TGTGCCAGCAGACCCGGGACATTTCTCTATAGCAATCAGCCCCAGCATTTT. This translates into CASRPGTFLYSNQPQHF. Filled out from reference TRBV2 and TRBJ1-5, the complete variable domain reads EPEVTQTPSHQVTQMGQEVILRCVPISNHLYFYWYRQILGQKVEFLVSFYNNEISEKSEIFDDQFSVERPDGSNFTLKIRSTKLEDSAMYFCASRPGTFLYSNQPQHFGDGTRLSIL.

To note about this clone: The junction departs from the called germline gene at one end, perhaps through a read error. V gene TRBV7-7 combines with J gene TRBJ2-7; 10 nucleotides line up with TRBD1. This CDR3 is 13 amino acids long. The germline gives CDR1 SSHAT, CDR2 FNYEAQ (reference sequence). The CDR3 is CASSVRTGGEQYF. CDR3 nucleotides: TGTGCTAGCAGCGTGAGGACAGGGGGCGAGCAGTACTTC.

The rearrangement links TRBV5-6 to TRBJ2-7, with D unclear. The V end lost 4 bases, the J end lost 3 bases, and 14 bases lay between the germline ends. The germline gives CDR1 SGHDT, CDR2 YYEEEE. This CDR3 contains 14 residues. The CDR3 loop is CASSRFPGDYEQYF. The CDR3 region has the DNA TGTGCCAGCAGCAGGTTTCCGGGTGACTACGAGCAGTACTTC.

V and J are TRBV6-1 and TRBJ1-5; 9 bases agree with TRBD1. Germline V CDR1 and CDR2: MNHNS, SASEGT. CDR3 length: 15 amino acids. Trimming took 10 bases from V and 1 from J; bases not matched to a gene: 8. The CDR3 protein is CATLRGQGSNQPQHF. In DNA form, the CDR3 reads TGTGCCACCCTCAGGGGACAGGGCAGCAATCAGCCCCAGCATTTT.

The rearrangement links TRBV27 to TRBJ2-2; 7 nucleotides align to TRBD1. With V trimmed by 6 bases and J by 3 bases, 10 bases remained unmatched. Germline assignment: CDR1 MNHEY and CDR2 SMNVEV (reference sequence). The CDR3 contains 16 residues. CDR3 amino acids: CASSLQGRIYTGELFF. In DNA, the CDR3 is TGTGCCAGCAGCCTACAGGGGCGAATATACACCGGGGAGCTGTTTTTT.

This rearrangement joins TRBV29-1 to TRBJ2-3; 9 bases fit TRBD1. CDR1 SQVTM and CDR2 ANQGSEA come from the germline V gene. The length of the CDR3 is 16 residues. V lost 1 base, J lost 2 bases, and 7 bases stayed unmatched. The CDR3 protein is CSVEAPGTGNTDTQYF. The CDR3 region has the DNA TGCAGCGTTGAAGCCCCCGGGACAGGGAACACAGATACGCAGTATTTT.

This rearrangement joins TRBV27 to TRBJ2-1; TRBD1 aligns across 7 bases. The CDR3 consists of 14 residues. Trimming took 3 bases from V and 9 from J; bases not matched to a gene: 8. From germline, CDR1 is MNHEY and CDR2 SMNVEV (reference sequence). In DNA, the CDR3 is TGTGCCAGCAGTTTTAGTCAGGGGGTTGGTGAGCAGTTCTTC. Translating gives CASSFSQGVGEQFF.

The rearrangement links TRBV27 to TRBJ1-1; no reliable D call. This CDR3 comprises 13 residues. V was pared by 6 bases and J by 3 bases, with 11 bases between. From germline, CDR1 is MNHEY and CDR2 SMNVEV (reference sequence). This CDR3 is CASSLRIYTEAFF. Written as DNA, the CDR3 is TGTGCCAGCAGCCTGAGAATTTACACTGAAGCTTTCTTT.

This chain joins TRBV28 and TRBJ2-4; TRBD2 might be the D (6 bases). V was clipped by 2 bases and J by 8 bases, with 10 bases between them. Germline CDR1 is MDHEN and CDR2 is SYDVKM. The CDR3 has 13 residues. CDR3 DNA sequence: TGTGCCAGCAGTTTAGTCCCGGGGGACATTCAGTACTTC. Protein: CASSLVPGDIQYF.

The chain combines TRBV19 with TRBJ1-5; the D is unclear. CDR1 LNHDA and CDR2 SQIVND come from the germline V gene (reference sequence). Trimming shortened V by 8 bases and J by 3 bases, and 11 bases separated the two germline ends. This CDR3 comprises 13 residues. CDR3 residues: CASAQEANQPQHF. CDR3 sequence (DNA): TGTGCCAGTGCTCAGGAGGCCAATCAGCCCCAGCATTTT.

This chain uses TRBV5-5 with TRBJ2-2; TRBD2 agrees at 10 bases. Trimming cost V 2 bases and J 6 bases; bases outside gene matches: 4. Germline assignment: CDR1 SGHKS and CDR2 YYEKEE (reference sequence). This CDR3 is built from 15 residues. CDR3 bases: TGTGCCAGCAGCTTTCTACTAGCGGGGCCCGGGGAGCTGTTTTTT. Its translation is CASSFLLAGPGELFF.

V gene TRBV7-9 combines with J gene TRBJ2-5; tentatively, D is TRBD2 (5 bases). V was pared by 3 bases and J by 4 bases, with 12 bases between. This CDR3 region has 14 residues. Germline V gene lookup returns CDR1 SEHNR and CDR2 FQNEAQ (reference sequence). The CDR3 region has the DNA TGTGCCAGCAGCTTGGAGGTTCAGGCAGAGACCCAGTACTTC. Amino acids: CASSLEVQAETQYF.